Listed below are T cell receptor beta chains from one sample, sequenced in a study of T cell repertoires in cytomegalovirus infection. Via MiXCR, TCRdb re-called the reads, giving one row per CDR3 protein. The sample includes about 68,000 distinct CDR3 sequences, under 25% of them seen just once. The antigens for these receptors are not known. Material for sequencing was PBMCs, sequenced either directly or after in vitro stimulation (not recorded which). The origin of the receptors is a human donor in good health (CMV status not recorded). Some clones in this sample may be carry-over from other donors' samples. Both conserved end residues are part of each CDR3. D genes are given only for firm matches. A row's size may be missing; if present it is once, few, many or a size class.

.	TRBJ1-1	few	TRBV29-1	CSVRNGLNTEAFF	TGCAGCGTCAGGAACGGGCTGAACACTGAAGCTTTCTTT
.	TRBJ1-2	many	TRBV7-2	CASRQSGSYGYTF	TGTGCCAGCAGGCAATCGGGGAGCTATGGCTACACCTTC
.	TRBJ2-3	many	TRBV7-2	CASSPRMGTDTQYF	TGTGCCAGCAGCCCCCGGATGGGCACAGATACGCAGTATTTT
.	TRBJ2-5	many	TRBV7-2	CASSLPYQETQYF	TGTGCCAGCAGCCTCCCCTACCAAGAGACCCAGTACTTC
TRBD2	TRBJ2-3	.	TRBV7-8	CASSPPGLVASDTQYF	TGTGCCAGCAGCCCCCCGGGACTAGTGGCATCAGATACGCAGTATTTT
TRBD2	TRBJ2-5	few	TRBV7-2	CASSTYFSGRAETQYF	TGTGCCAGCAGCACCTATTTTAGCGGGAGAGCGGAGACCCAGTACTTC
TRBD2	TRBJ2-2	.	TRBV5-1	CASSLGLAGASGVGELFF	TGCGCCAGCAGCTTGGGACTAGCGGGAGCCTCGGGTGTCGGGGAGCTGTTTTTT
TRBD1	TRBJ1-4	.	TRBV19	CASSTGQGPFATNEKLFF	TGTGCCAGTAGTACCGGACAGGGACCCTTCGCAACTAATGAAAAACTGTTTTTT
TRBD1	TRBJ1-2	.	TRBV19	CASSLGTGIGYTF	TGTGCCAGTAGTCTAGGGACAGGGATCGGCTACACCTTC
TRBD2	TRBJ2-1	many	TRBV11-3	CASSRQSGSNEQFF	TGTGCCAGCAGCCGACAAAGCGGGAGTAATGAGCAGTTCTTC
TRBD2	TRBJ2-1	many	TRBV19	CASSIDRASGSSNEQFF	TGTGCCAGTAGTATAGATCGGGCTAGCGGGAGCAGCAATGAGCAGTTCTTC
.	TRBJ2-1	.	TRBV20-1	CSVATGVGGNEQFF	TGCAGTGTCGCAACAGGGGTGGGGGGCAATGAGCAGTTCTTC
.	TRBJ2-2	many	TRBV11-2	CASSLRGASGELFF	TGTGCCAGCAGCTTAAGGGGCGCATCCGGGGAGCTGTTTTTT
.	TRBJ1-5	once	TRBV29-1	CSVSQNNQPQHF	TGCAGCGTTTCACAGAACAATCAGCCCCAGCATTTT
TRBD1	TRBJ2-3	few	TRBV28	CASSTTGGGRDTQYF	TGTGCCAGCAGCACCACAGGGGGAGGACGCGATACGCAGTATTTT
TRBD1	TRBJ2-5	.	TRBV5-6	CASSLDRGYQETQYF	TGTGCCAGCAGCTTGGACAGGGGATACCAAGAGACCCAGTACTTC
TRBD2	TRBJ2-5	few	TRBV27	CASSSPPTSGARETQYF	TGTGCCAGCAGTTCCCCCCCCACTAGCGGCGCGAGAGAGACCCAGTACTTC
TRBD2	TRBJ2-2	.	TRBV5-3	CARSGIAGLNTGELFF	TGTGCCAGAAGCGGGATAGCGGGGCTGAACACCGGGGAGCTGTTTTTT
TRBD1	TRBJ2-7	.	TRBV28	CASSLLVRGQEQYF	TGTGCCAGCAGTTTATTGGTCAGGGGGCAAGAGCAGTACTTC
.	TRBJ1-5	few	TRBV20-1	CSASSGTPGQPQHF	TGCAGTGCTAGCTCGGGAACCCCGGGTCAGCCCCAGCATTTT
.	TRBJ1-1	.	TRBV7-2	CASSLTRGGNTEAFF	TGTGCCAGCAGCTTAACCCGAGGGGGTAACACTGAAGCTTTCTTT
.	TRBJ2-1	.	TRBV12-3/TRBV12-4	CASREGPDLYNEQFF	TGTGCCAGCAGAGAGGGACCGGACCTTTACAATGAGCAGTTCTTC
.	TRBJ1-1	.	TRBV5-4	CASSLATGDTEAFF	TGTGCCAGCAGCTTGGCCACGGGAGACACTGAAGCTTTCTTT
TRBD2	TRBJ2-3	.	TRBV2	CASRAGTSGTDTQCF	TGTGCCAGCAGAGCCGGGACTAGCGGCACAGATACGCAGTGTTTT
.	TRBJ2-1	.	TRBV19	CASRTVDAGNEQFF	TGTGCCAGTCGGACCGTCGACGCGGGTAATGAGCAGTTCTTC
.	TRBJ1-1	few	TRBV19	CASTSGSNTEAFF	TGTGCCAGTACGTCAGGATCGAACACTGAAGCTTTCTTT
.	TRBJ1-3	.	TRBV28	CASSGTLSGNTIYF	TGTGCCAGCAGTGGGACCCTCTCTGGAAACACCATATATTTT
.	TRBJ2-4	few	TRBV6-2/TRBV6-3	CATMETGRNIQYF	TGTGCCACCATGGAGACAGGGAGGAACATTCAGTACTTC
.	TRBJ1-5	few	TRBV10-3	CAISGGSGAQPQHF	TGTGCCATCAGTGGTGGGTCCGGGGCCCAGCCCCAGCATTTT
.	TRBJ2-2	many	TRBV7-8	CASSSWGLPNTGELFF	TGTGCCAGCAGTTCGTGGGGTCTACCGAACACCGGGGAGCTGTTTTTT
TRBD2	TRBJ2-3	.	TRBV5-1	CASSGGLAGVRGTDTQYF	TGCGCCAGCAGCGGGGGACTAGCGGGAGTACGTGGGACAGATACGCAGTATTTT